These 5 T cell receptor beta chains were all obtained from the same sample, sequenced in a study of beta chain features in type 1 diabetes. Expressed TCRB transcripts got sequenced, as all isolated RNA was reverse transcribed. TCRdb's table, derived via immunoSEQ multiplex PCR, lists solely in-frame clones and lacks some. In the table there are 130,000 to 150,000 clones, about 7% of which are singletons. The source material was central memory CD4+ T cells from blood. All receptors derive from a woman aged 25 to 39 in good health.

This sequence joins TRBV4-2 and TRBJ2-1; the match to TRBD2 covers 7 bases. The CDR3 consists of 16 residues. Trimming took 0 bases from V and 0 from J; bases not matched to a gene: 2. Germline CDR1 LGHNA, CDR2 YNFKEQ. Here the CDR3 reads CASSQEPGGSYNEQFF. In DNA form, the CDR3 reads TGTGCCAGCAGCCAAGAACCGGGAGGCTCCTACAATGAGCAGTTCTTC.

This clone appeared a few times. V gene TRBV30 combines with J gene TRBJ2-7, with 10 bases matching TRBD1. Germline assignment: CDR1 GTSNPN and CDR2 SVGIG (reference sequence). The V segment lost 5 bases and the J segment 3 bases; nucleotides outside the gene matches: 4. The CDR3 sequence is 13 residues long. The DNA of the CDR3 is TGTGCCTGGGGGGGACAGGGGAACTACGAGCAGTACTTC. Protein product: CAWGGQGNYEQYF.

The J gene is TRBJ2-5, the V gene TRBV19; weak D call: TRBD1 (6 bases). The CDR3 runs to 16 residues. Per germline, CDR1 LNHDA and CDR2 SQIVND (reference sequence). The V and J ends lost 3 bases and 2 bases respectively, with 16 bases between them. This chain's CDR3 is CASSISKVGTQETQYF. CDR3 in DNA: TGTGCCAGTAGTATTTCGAAAGTCGGGACACAAGAGACCCAGTACTTC.

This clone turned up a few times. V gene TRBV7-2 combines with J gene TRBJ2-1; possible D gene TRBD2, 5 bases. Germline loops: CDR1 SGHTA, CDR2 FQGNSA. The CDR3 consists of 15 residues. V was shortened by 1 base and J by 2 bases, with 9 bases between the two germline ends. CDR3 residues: CASSLGGSAYNEQFF. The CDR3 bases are TGTGCCAGCAGCTTAGGTGGTAGCGCCTACAATGAGCAGTTCTTC.

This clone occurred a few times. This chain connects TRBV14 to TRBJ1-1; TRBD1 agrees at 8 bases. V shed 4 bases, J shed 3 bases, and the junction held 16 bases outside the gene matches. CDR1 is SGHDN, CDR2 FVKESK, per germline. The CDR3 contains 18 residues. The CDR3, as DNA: TGTGCCAGCAGCCGCTGGACAGGGAGGAGGATAGGGGACACTGAAGCTTTCTTT. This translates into CASSRWTGRRIGDTEAFF.